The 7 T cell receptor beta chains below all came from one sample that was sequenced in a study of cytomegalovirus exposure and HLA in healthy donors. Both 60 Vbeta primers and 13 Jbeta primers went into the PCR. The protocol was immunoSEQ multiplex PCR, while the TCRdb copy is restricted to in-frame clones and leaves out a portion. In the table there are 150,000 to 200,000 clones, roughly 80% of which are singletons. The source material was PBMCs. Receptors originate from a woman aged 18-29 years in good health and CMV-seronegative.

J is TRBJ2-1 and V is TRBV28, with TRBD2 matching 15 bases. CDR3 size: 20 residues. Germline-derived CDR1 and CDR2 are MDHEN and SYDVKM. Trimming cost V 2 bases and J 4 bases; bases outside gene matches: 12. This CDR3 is CASSLPVGLAGGTLYNEQFF. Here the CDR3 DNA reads TGTGCCAGCAGTTTACCTGTGGGACTAGCGGGAGGAACTTTATACAATGAGCAGTTCTTC.

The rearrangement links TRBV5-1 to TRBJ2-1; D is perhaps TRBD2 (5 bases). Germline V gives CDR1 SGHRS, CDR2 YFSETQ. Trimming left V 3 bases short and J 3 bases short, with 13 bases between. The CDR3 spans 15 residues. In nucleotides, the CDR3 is TGCGCCAGCAGCTCGGTCCGCAGCGGCTACAATGAGCAGTTCTTC. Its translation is CASSSVRSGYNEQFF.

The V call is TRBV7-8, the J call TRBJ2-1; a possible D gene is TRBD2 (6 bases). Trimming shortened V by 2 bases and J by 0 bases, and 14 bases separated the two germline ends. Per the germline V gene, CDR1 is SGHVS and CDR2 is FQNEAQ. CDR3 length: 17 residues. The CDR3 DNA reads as TGTGCCAGCAGCTTAATAGCCCTAGCGAGCTCCTACAATGAGCAGTTCTTC. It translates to CASSLIALASSYNEQFF.

The CDR3 DNA reads as TGTGCCAGCAGCTTGTCGCTAGCGGGGAACACAGATACGCAGTATTTT. Translation gives CASSLSLAGNTDTQYF. This chain connects TRBV7-9 to TRBJ2-3; 9 bases are shared with TRBD2. The CDR3 covers 16 residues. Germline assignment: CDR1 SEHNR and CDR2 FQNEAQ (reference sequence). V dropped 3 bases and J dropped 2; count of bases not matched to a gene: 6.

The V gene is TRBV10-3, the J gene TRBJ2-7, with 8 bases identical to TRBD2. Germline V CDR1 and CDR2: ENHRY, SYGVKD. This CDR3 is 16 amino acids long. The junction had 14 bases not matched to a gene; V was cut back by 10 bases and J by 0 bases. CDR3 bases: TGTGCCACCCAAGCCCGGAGCGGGAGTGGCTCCTACGAGCAGTACTTC. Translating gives CATQARSGSGSYEQYF.

The CDR3 DNA reads TGTGCCAGCAGCGCGGGACTAGGGGTCGGCATGAATACGCAGTATTTT. This sequence encodes CASSAGLGVGMNTQYF. J is TRBJ2-3 and V is TRBV7-2, with TRBD2 identical over 8 bases. V shed 5 bases and J 7 bases; nucleotides not matched to a gene: 14. Germline-derived CDR1 and CDR2 are SGHTA and FQGNSA. The CDR3 runs to 16 residues.

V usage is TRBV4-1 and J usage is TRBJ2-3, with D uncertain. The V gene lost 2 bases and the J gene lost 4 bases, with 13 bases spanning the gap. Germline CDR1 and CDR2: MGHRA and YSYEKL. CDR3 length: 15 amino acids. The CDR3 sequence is CASSQSYSGADTQYF. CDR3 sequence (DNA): TGCGCCAGCAGCCAAAGTTACTCGGGTGCAGATACGCAGTATTTT.